This TCR beta chain was retrieved from a study of blood T cells in healthy people across ages. Study in general: In model experiments, template switching was able to capture about one barcoded beta molecule for every two T cells that were present. Study observations and caveats: Both higher diversity and more naive CD4+ cells marked long-lived donors when set against aged donors.

This clonotype turned up a few times. What it binds is not known. The V end was cut by 4 bases, the J end by 0 bases, with 10 bases between. This CDR3 comprises 14 residues. The germline gives CDR1 DFQATT, CDR2 SNEGSKA (reference sequence). The authors ran a second PCR of about 6 to 11 cycles using a sample-barcoded 5' primer and a J-beta primer mix. Via MiXCR, TCRdb re-called the 5' RACE reads, giving one row per CDR3 protein. Altogether 600,000 to 650,000 distinct CDR3 sequences are present, about 53% being singletons, with the ten largest covering around 37%. Sequenced sample: blood. This receptor was obtained from a man aged 60-69 years in good health. This chain joins TRBV20-1 and TRBJ2-4; TRBD1 might be the D (5 bases). CDR3 bases: TGCAGTGCTACCGGACAACCAGCCAAAAACATTCAGTACTTC. Translation gives CSATGQPAKNIQYF.